The TCR beta chain under discussion was sequenced for a study of cytomegalovirus exposure and HLA in healthy donors. Looking at the study overall: In an early release, HLA-typed donors contributed 80 million to 95 million unique TCR sequences. Whole-study findings and limits: Fewer N-insertions (relative to the roughly 630-donor mean) were reportedly seen in an Asian-associated ancestry cluster in a later analysis.

The PCR used 60 Vbeta and 13 Jbeta primers. TCRdb's copy holds only in-frame clones and misses some; the assay was immunoSEQ multiplex PCR. The table lists about 160,000 clones, 65% to 85% of them singletons, with around 6.7% in the top ten. The CDR3 length is 13 residues. The germline V and J ends were trimmed by 4 bases and 6 bases, with 10 bases remaining between them. Germline loops: CDR1 MNHEY, CDR2 SMNVEV (reference sequence). This clone has more than one count but fewer than ten. Antigen: not known. The chain combines TRBV27 with TRBJ2-1, with a weak D call TRBD1 (5 bases). The sample was PBMCs. This clonotype originated in a woman in her twenties or thirties in good health and CMV-seropositive. CDR3 coding DNA: TGTGCCAGCAGTTGGGTAGGGGTCAATGAGCAGTTCTTC. Residues: CASSWVGVNEQFF.